This entry features one T cell receptor beta chain sequence. Its antigen is unidentified. This record belongs to a study of cytotoxic CD8 clonotypes in ibrutinib-treated CLL. Turning to the study itself: Partial responses numbered some 24 and complete responses 2; after a median around 68 months, roughly 15 stayed remitted and around 12 progressed. The average sample held about 260,000 productive templates and 94,082 productive rearrangements. General observations from the study: Clonality increased with ibrutinib response but returned toward baseline at progression.

Germline assignment: CDR1 SGHAT and CDR2 FQNNGV. V lost 5 bases and J lost 6, with 17 bases in between. This CDR3 region has 14 residues. Depths of 1 in 200,000 to 1 in 1 million T cells were the sequencing target. The data were produced by immunoSEQ multiplex PCR, yet TCRdb's version contains in-frame clones alone and is incomplete. The sample lists tens of thousands of clones; 85% were seen once. This sample comprised PBMCs, obtained after 24 months of ibrutinib treatment. The clonotype was recovered from a human donor with chronic lymphocytic leukemia. This chain joins TRBV11-2 and TRBJ2-7; D possibly uses TRBD1 or TRBD2 (6 bases each). For the CDR3, the DNA is TGTGCCAGCAGCCGAGGTGGGGGGCGGGGCGAGCAGTACTTC. Translated: CASSRGGGRGEQYF.